The present T cell receptor (beta chain) was sequenced within a study of CD8+ T cells in alopecia areata. Study-level information: Treated patients took oral tofacitinib at 5 to 10 mg twice daily. It was 6 to 18 months of tofacitinib, and then there were 6 months off drug.

Peripheral blood and lesional scalp punch biopsies were taken from alopecia areata patients. On this clone itself: The target antigen is unknown.

General study findings and limits: For lesional scalp, especially alopecia totalis/universalis, clonality was higher than in normal scalp. Relative to mice, TCR sharing across patients was less clear, a difference possibly HLA-related.

This CDR3 region has 15 residues. Germline CDR1 MNHNY, CDR2 SVGAGI (reference sequence). V dropped 4 bases and J dropped 4; count of bases not matched to a gene: 8. Reverse transcribed after extraction, RNA yielded cDNA as the sequencing template. The data were produced by immunoSEQ multiplex PCR, yet TCRdb's version contains in-frame clones alone and is incomplete. The sample carries around 5,000 clones, around three fifths recorded once. V and J are TRBV6-6 and TRBJ1-2; 8 bases map to TRBD1. The sample in question was skin, obtained at week 0. This sequence originates from a human donor with alopecia areata. The CDR3: CASSFSTGAVYGYTF. CDR3 sequence (DNA): TGTGCCAGCAGTTTTTCGACAGGGGCGGTCTATGGCTACACCTTC.